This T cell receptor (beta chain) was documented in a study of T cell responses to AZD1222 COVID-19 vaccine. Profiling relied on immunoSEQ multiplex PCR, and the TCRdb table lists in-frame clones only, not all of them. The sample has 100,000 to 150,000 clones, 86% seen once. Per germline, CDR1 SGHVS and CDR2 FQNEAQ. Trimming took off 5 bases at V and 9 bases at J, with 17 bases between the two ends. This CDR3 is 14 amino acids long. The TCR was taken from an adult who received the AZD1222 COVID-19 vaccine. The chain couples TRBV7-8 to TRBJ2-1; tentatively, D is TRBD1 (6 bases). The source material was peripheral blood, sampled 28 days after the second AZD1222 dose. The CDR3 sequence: CASSRVPGAGEQFF. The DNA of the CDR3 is TGTGCCAGCAGCCGCGTACCAGGGGCAGGTGAGCAGTTCTTC. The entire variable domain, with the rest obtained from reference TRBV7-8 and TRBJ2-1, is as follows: GAGVSQSPRYKVAKRGQDVALRCDPISGHVSLFWYQQALGQGPEFLTYFQNEAQLDKSGLPSDRFFAERPEGSVSTLKIQRTQQEDSAVYLCASSRVPGAGEQFFGPGTRLTVL.